Below, 31 T cell receptor beta chains from the same sample are listed, as sequenced in a study of early T cells in non-severe SARS-CoV-2 infection. TCRdb re-called the 5' RACE reads through MiXCR, storing one row per CDR3 protein. Found here are around 83,000 distinct CDR3 sequences, about 9.4% of them singletons; the top ten hold just over 8%. The material sequenced was whole blood, taken at baseline. These receptors were taken from an adult who was a healthcare worker with PCR-confirmed SARS-CoV-2 infection or an uninfected control (not recorded which).

This clonotype was counted a few times. CDR3 DNA: TGTGCCAGCAGCCAAGACTTACACAATGAGCAGTTCTTC. It is translated as CASSQDLHNEQFF. The rearrangement links TRBV3-1 to TRBJ2-1; D unresolved. V gave up 0 bases and J gave up 5 bases, with 5 bases separating them. Germline V gives CDR1 LGHDT, CDR2 YNNKEL (reference sequence). This CDR3 contains 13 residues.

J is TRBJ2-2 and V is TRBV15; D gene ambiguous. V lost 0 bases and J 2 bases, leaving 7 bases between the germline ends. CDR1 is LNHNV, CDR2 YYDKDF, per germline (reference sequence). This CDR3 is built from 15 residues. The CDR3, as DNA: TGTGCCACCAGCAGAGATCGCACTAACACCGGGGAGCTGTTTTTT. Translation: CATSRDRTNTGELFF.

This clonotype was observed many times. The rearrangement uses TRBV6-4 and TRBJ1-1; D gene ambiguous. V was trimmed by 1 base and J by 9 bases, leaving 12 bases between them. Looked up from germline, CDR1 is MRHNA and CDR2 is SNTAGT. The CDR3 has 13 residues. The CDR3 DNA is TGTGCCAGCAGTGACTACGAGGGTAGTAAAGCTTTCTTT. Amino acids: CASSDYEGSKAFF.

CDR3 protein: CASSRGLAGSSYEQYF. Here the CDR3 DNA reads TGTGCCAGCAGCCGCGGACTAGCGGGGTCTTCCTACGAGCAGTACTTC. This rearrangement joins TRBV7-9 to TRBJ2-7, with 12 bases fitting TRBD2. This CDR3 region has 16 residues. Germline-derived CDR1 and CDR2 are SEHNR and FQNEAQ (reference sequence). V was pared by 5 bases and J by 1 base, with 6 bases of the junction left unmatched.

The chain links TRBV19 to TRBJ2-1; maybe TRBD2 (5 bases). Between the trimmed V and J ends, which lost 6 bases and 4 bases, there was a span of 13 bases. Germline loops: CDR1 LNHDA, CDR2 SQIVND (reference sequence). CDR3 size: 14 residues. The CDR3 loop is CASSPQRLYNEQFF. The CDR3 region has the DNA TGTGCCAGTAGCCCCCAACGACTATACAATGAGCAGTTCTTC.

CDR3 sequence: CAISLTSGRAIDTQYF. The CDR3 DNA is TGTGCCATCAGCCTGACTAGCGGGAGGGCCATAGATACGCAGTATTTT. The chain joins TRBV10-3 to TRBJ2-3, with 14 bases that match TRBD2. J was trimmed by 5 bases and V by 6 bases; bases with no gene match: 7. Germline CDR1 and CDR2: ENHRY and SYGVKD. The CDR3 length is 16 residues.

The table lists this clonotype with many counts. V is TRBV7-9 and J is TRBJ1-6; D is unclear. Germline CDR1 SEHNR, CDR2 FQNEAQ (reference sequence). Trimming cost V 1 base and J 10 bases, with 8 bases left between them. This CDR3 has 13 amino acids. Here the CDR3 DNA reads TGTGCCAGCAGCTTAGAAGCTGGATCACCCCTCCACTTT. Translated: CASSLEAGSPLHF. Full variable domain (remainder filled in from reference TRBV7-9 and TRBJ1-6): DTGVSQNPRHKITKRGQNVTFRCDPISEHNRLYWYRQTLGQGPEFLTYFQNEAQLEKSRLLSDRFSAERPKGSFSTLEIQRTEQGDSAMYLCASSLEAGSPLHFGNGTRLTVT.

In this sample, this clonotype turned up many times. V and J are TRBV20-1 and TRBJ1-5; a possible D gene is TRBD1 (5 bases). The CDR3 is made up of 14 amino acids. Germline V gives CDR1 DFQATT, CDR2 SNEGSKA (reference sequence). The V gene lost 5 bases and the J gene lost 4 bases, with 15 bases spanning the gap. CDR3 amino acids: CSAGRGPPNQPQHF. Written as DNA, the CDR3 is TGCAGTGCTGGCCGGGGCCCCCCAAATCAGCCCCAGCATTTT.

This clonotype showed up just a few times. The V and J genes are TRBV10-3 and TRBJ2-1; 8 nucleotides match TRBD2. The junction had 4 bases not matched to a gene; V was cut back by 6 bases and J by 0 bases. Per the germline V gene, CDR1 is ENHRY and CDR2 is SYGVKD. This CDR3 comprises 15 residues. CDR3 sequence (DNA): TGTGCCATCAGCTCCACTAGCGGCTCCTACAATGAGCAGTTCTTC. Amino acids: CAISSTSGSYNEQFF.

This clonotype was seen repeatedly, ten times or more. The chain combines TRBV28 with TRBJ2-3; the D is unclear. Germline CDR1 and CDR2: MDHEN and SYDVKM. V shed 6 bases and J shed 3 bases, with 22 bases lying between them. The CDR3 extends over 17 amino acids. This CDR3 is CASSLVSVLPSTDTQYF. Written as DNA, the CDR3 is TGTGCCAGCAGCCTTGTTTCCGTCTTGCCTTCGACAGATACGCAGTATTTT.

This chain joins TRBV28 and TRBJ2-4, with D hard to call. The ends were cut back, 6 bases at V and 0 bases at J, with 3 bases in the middle. From germline, CDR1 is MDHEN and CDR2 SYDVKM. This CDR3 region has 12 residues. CDR3 nucleotide sequence: TGTGCCAGCAGCCGAGCCAAAAACATTCAGTACTTC. Its protein product is CASSRAKNIQYF.

This clonotype ranks as large. The V and J genes are TRBV5-1 and TRBJ2-2; D not certain. The ends were cut back, 5 bases at V and 6 bases at J, with 14 bases in the middle. Germline V gene sequence: CDR1 SGHRS, CDR2 YFSETQ. This CDR3 comprises 14 residues. The CDR3 protein is CASSEPSRPGELFF. The CDR3 bases are TGCGCCAGCAGTGAGCCGAGTCGTCCCGGGGAGCTGTTTTTT.

This clonotype has more than one count but fewer than ten. The chain recombines TRBV28 with TRBJ2-5, with TRBD1 matching over 7 bases. The CDR3 covers 16 residues. J gave up 2 bases and V 3 bases, and 9 bases lay outside the gene matches. Germline CDR1 MDHEN, CDR2 SYDVKM. The CDR3 sequence is CASSFPGRGLQETQYF. The DNA for the CDR3 is TGTGCCAGCAGTTTCCCGGGTAGGGGGCTACAAGAGACCCAGTACTTC. Supplemented by reference TRBV28 and TRBJ2-5, the full variable domain reads DVKVTQSSRYLVKRTGEKVFLECVQDMDHENMFWYRQDPGLGLRLIYFSYDVKMKEKGDIPEGYSVSREKKERFSLILESASTNQTSMYLCASSFPGRGLQETQYFGPGTRLLVL.

This clonotype has a handful of counts. The chain employs TRBV30 and TRBJ2-1; TRBD2 matches at 9 bases. This CDR3 comprises 14 residues. Germline-derived CDR1 and CDR2 are GTSNPN and SVGIG (reference sequence). V was clipped by 8 bases and J by 4 bases; unmatched bases: 9. Here the CDR3 DNA reads TGTGCCGGAGGATTAGCGGGAGATTACAATGAGCAGTTCTTC. It encodes CAGGLAGDYNEQFF. Filled out from reference TRBV30 and TRBJ2-1, the complete variable domain reads SQTIHQWPATLVQPVGSPLSLECTVEGTSNPNLYWYRQAAGRGLQLLFYSVGIGQISSEVPQNLSASRPQDRQFILSSKKLLLSDSGFYLCAGGLAGDYNEQFFGPGTRLTVL.

This clonotype was recorded at least ten times. The chain is built from TRBV11-2 and TRBJ2-2; D is unclear. The germline V gene has CDR1 SGHAT and CDR2 FQNNGV. The V end lost 5 bases, the J end lost 1 base, and 11 bases lay between the germline ends. The CDR3 consists of 15 residues. CDR3 loop: CASSRRSLNTGELFF. The CDR3 region has the DNA TGTGCCAGCAGCCGACGATCTTTGAACACCGGGGAGCTGTTTTTT.

This clonotype was counted ten times or more. The chain recombines TRBV4-1 with TRBJ2-7, with D unresolved. CDR1 and CDR2 (germline): MGHRA, YSYEKL. The CDR3 covers 14 residues. V was pared by 0 bases and J by 5 bases, with 11 bases between. CDR3 nucleotides: TGCGCCAGCAGCCAAGATCCCGCTAATCACGAGCAGTACTTC. Amino acid sequence: CASSQDPANHEQYF.

This chain connects TRBV3-1 to TRBJ2-3; 10 bases fit TRBD2. The CDR3 is 21 residues long. Per germline, CDR1 LGHDT and CDR2 YNNKEL (reference sequence). The V and J ends lost 2 bases and 4 bases, in that order; junction bases with no gene match: 21. In nucleotides, the CDR3 is TGTGCCAGCAGCCAAAGCGGGAGGGCCGGATCAGACGCCGGGGGAGCAGATACGCAGTATTTT. It is translated as CASSQSGRAGSDAGGADTQYF.

This clonotype was recorded a few times. V usage is TRBV2 and J usage is TRBJ2-3; the D gene is possibly TRBD1 (5 bases). This CDR3 region has 13 residues. Germline V gives CDR1 SNHLY, CDR2 FYNNEI. V lost 8 bases and J 0 bases, leaving 9 bases between the germline ends. Here the CDR3 reads CASAQESTDTQYF. In DNA, the CDR3 is TGTGCCAGCGCACAGGAGAGCACAGATACGCAGTATTTT.

This clonotype was picked up a small number of times. In DNA, the CDR3 is TGTGCCTCATCTCCCCAGGGGCTCCACGAGCAGTACTTC. It codes for CASSPQGLHEQYF. This rearrangement joins TRBV10-3 to TRBJ2-7; weak D call: TRBD1 (6 bases). CDR1 is ENHRY, CDR2 SYGVKD, per germline. This CDR3 has 13 residues. V lost 11 bases and J 5 bases, leaving 19 bases between the germline ends.

The CDR3 region is CASSTGGRAFF. CDR3 sequence (DNA): TGTGCCAGCAGCACAGGAGGCCGAGCTTTCTTT. The chain couples TRBV12-3 or TRBV12-4 to TRBJ1-1; a weak D match, TRBD1 (5 bases). Trimming shortened V by 6 bases and J by 10 bases, and 12 bases separated the two germline ends. The length of the CDR3 is 11 residues.

This clonotype appeared a few times. The chain recombines TRBV6-2 or TRBV6-3 with TRBJ2-1; D is perhaps TRBD2 (7 bases). The CDR3 sequence is 13 residues long. V lost 11 bases and J lost 6, with 17 bases in between. Germline V gene sequence: CDR1 MNHEY, CDR2 SVGEGT. In DNA form, the CDR3 reads TGTGCCGAGGGGCAGGGAGGGGGCAATGAGCAGTTCTTC. Translation: CAEGQGGGNEQFF.

The count of this clonotype is one. This chain joins TRBV12-3 or TRBV12-4 and TRBJ2-3; a weak D match, TRBD2 (6 bases). V lost 5 bases to trimming and J lost 11 bases, with 14 bases between them. The CDR3 length is 12 residues. CDR3 nucleotides: TGTGCCAGCAGTCATCCGGGAGTGGTGCAGTATTTT. Amino acids: CASSHPGVVQYF.

V usage is TRBV7-2 and J usage is TRBJ2-1, with unresolved D. V was shortened by 4 bases and J by 7 bases, with 14 bases between the two germline ends. The CDR3 is 14 amino acids. CDR1 and CDR2 (germline): SGHTA, FQGNSA. CDR3 nucleotides: TGTGCCAGCAGCTATCGACCTGGTGTGAATGAGCAGTTCTTC. It specifies CASSYRPGVNEQFF.

This sequence joins TRBV3-1 and TRBJ2-4; 8 nucleotides match TRBD2. The CDR3 spans 16 residues. The germline V gene encodes CDR1 LGHDT and CDR2 YNNKEL (reference sequence). With V trimmed by 2 bases and J by 0 bases, 3 bases remained unmatched. CDR3 in amino acids: CASSQTSGLAKNIQYF. The CDR3 nucleotides are TGTGCCAGCAGCCAAACTAGCGGACTAGCCAAAAACATTCAGTACTTC. Variable domain in full (rest from reference TRBV3-1 and TRBJ2-4): DTAVSQTPKYLVTQMGNDKSIKCEQNLGHDTMYWYKQDSKKFLKIMFSYNNKELIINETVPNRFSPKSPDKAHLNLHINSLELGDSAVYFCASSQTSGLAKNIQYFGAGTRLSVL.

The V and J genes are TRBV20-1 and TRBJ2-3; 8 positions agree with TRBD2. The CDR3 is 18 residues long. Germline CDR1 and CDR2: DFQATT and SNEGSKA (reference sequence). J gave up 4 bases and V 0 bases, and 15 bases lay outside the gene matches. This CDR3 is CSARDRATSGSPADTQYF. DNA of the CDR3: TGCAGTGCTAGAGATCGCGCGACGAGCGGGAGTCCCGCAGATACGCAGTATTTT.

The chain carries TRBV19 and TRBJ2-1; D not resolved. The V end was cut by 4 bases, the J end by 4 bases, with 8 bases between. The CDR3 runs 13 residues. Germline assignment: CDR1 LNHDA and CDR2 SQIVND (reference sequence). CDR3 sequence (DNA): TGTGCCAGTAGTAACTTCATGTACAATGAGCAGTTCTTC. It is translated as CASSNFMYNEQFF.

This chain links TRBV25-1 with TRBJ1-6, with D possibly TRBD1 on 5 matching bases. Germline CDR1 and CDR2: MGHDK and SYGVNS. This CDR3 has 14 amino acids. With 5 bases removed from V and 1 base from J, the gap between germline ends came to 6 bases. The CDR3 region is CASSRGSYNSPLHF. The CDR3 coding sequence is TGTGCCAGCAGTAGGGGTTCCTATAATTCACCCCTCCACTTT. Looking up the rest from reference TRBV25-1 and TRBJ1-6 gives the full variable domain: EADIYQTPRYLVIGTGKKITLECSQTMGHDKMYWYQQDPGMELHLIHYSYGVNSTEKGDLSSESTVSRIRTEHFPLTLESARPSHTSQYLCASSRGSYNSPLHFGNGTRLTVT.

As to this clonotype: One end of the junction does not line up with germline, which may come from a read error. The genes are TRBV28 and TRBJ2-1; D unresolved. Germline assignment: CDR1 MDHEN and CDR2 SYDVKM. The CDR3 runs to 14 residues. CDR3 residues: CASSFGSSCNEQFF. CDR3 nucleotides: TGTGCCAGCAGTTTCGGCAGCTCCTGCAATGAGCAGTTCTTC.

This clonotype was seen repeatedly, ten times or more. The CDR3 protein is CATSDSGFVNTGELFF. Written as DNA, the CDR3 is TGTGCCACCAGTGATTCAGGGTTCGTGAACACCGGGGAGCTGTTTTTT. V usage is TRBV24-1 and J usage is TRBJ2-2; possibly TRBD1 for D (5 bases). Germline V gene data show CDR1 as KGHDR and CDR2 as SFDVKD. CDR3 length: 16 amino acids. Trimming cost V 2 bases and J 1 base, with 10 bases left between them.

This chain joins TRBV7-9 and TRBJ2-3; weak D call: TRBD2 (5 bases). Germline CDR1 SEHNR, CDR2 FQNEAQ (reference sequence). Trimming took 5 bases from V and 2 from J, leaving 17 bases between them. The length of the CDR3 is 16 residues. CDR3 coding DNA: TGTGCCAGCAGCCAAAGCGCTAGCCTCTACACAGATACGCAGTATTTT. Encoded protein: CASSQSASLYTDTQYF.

This clonotype was counted between two and nine times. The chain recombines TRBV12-3 or TRBV12-4 with TRBJ1-1, with 7 bases identical to TRBD1. The CDR3 totals 15 residues. The V segment lost 6 bases and the J segment 0 bases; nucleotides outside the gene matches: 7. CDR3 bases: TGTGCCAGCAGCCCAGCGGGACAGTTGAACACTGAAGCTTTCTTT. It codes for CASSPAGQLNTEAFF.